The entry below gives a single T cell receptor beta chain sequence along with its context. These data are taken from a study of control samples from healthy donors and cancer patients. Method: immunoSEQ multiplex PCR; TCRdb's copy keeps in-frame clones and lacks some. This repertoire shows 99,000 or so clones, around 82% found once; its top ten account for 1.5% to 2.5%. The sample taken for sequencing was blood. The clonotype originates from a man aged 60 to 69 in good health.

The CDR3 loop is CASSSLRGQGNIQYF. The CDR3, as DNA: TGTGCCAGCAGCTCTCTCAGGGGACAGGGAAACATTCAGTACTTC. The V and J genes are TRBV7-2 and TRBJ2-4, with 9 positions matching TRBD1. The length of the CDR3 is 15 residues. Germline assignment: CDR1 SGHTA and CDR2 FQGNSA. The V segment lost 4 bases and the J segment 6 bases; nucleotides outside the gene matches: 7.